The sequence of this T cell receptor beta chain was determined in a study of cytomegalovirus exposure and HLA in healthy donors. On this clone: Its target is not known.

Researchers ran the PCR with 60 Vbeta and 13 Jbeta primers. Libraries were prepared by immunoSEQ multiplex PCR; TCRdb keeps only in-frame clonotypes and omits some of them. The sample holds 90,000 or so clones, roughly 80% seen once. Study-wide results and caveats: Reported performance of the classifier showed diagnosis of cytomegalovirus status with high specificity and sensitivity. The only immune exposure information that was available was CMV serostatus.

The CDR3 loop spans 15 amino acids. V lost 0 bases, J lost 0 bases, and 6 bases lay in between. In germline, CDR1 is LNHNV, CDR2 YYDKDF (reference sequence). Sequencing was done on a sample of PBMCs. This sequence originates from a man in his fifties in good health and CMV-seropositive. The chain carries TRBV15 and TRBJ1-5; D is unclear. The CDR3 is CATSRDPDSNQPQHF. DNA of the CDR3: TGTGCCACCAGCAGAGACCCAGATAGCAATCAGCCCCAGCATTTT.